The next 28 T cell receptor beta chains were all read from a single sample in a study of blood T cell repertoires in COVID-19. Method: immunoSEQ multiplex PCR; TCRdb's copy keeps in-frame clones and lacks some. The data contain nearly 200,000 clones, roughly four fifths of them seen just once; the ten biggest clones take up around 7%. The sample comprised PBMCs or T cells enriched from blood (not recorded which). Every receptor here comes from a man aged 40-55 years who had recovered from COVID-19.

The chain uses TRBV6-1 and TRBJ2-3; 7 bases match TRBD2. Germline lookup yields CDR1 MNHNS and CDR2 SASEGT. With V trimmed by 4 bases and J by 4 bases, 14 bases remained unmatched. This CDR3 has 17 residues. The CDR3 DNA reads TGTGCCAGCAGTGCAGCGACTAGCTTTATTATCGCAGATACGCAGTATTTT. Protein: CASSAATSFIIADTQYF.

This chain links TRBV9 with TRBJ1-3; D gene unclear. The germline V gene has CDR1 SGDLS and CDR2 YYNGEE. CDR3 length: 13 residues. Trimming took off 0 bases at V and 3 bases at J, with 4 bases between the two ends. The CDR3 DNA reads TGTGCCAGCAGCGTAGAACTTGGAAACACCATATATTTT. It encodes CASSVELGNTIYF.

V and J are TRBV30 and TRBJ2-2, with 9 bases that match TRBD1. The CDR3 sequence is 15 residues long. J lost 6 bases, V lost 4 bases, and 9 bases had no gene match. Looked up from germline, CDR1 is GTSNPN and CDR2 is SVGIG (reference sequence). This CDR3 is CAWNGQGFWAGELFF. Here the CDR3 DNA reads TGTGCCTGGAACGGACAGGGGTTTTGGGCCGGGGAGCTGTTTTTT.

The V call is TRBV5-1, the J call TRBJ1-5; 7 nucleotides align to TRBD1. This CDR3 comprises 15 residues. V lost 1 base to trimming and J lost 4 bases; unmatched junction nucleotides: 5. CDR1 is SGHRS and CDR2 is YFSETQ in the germline V gene. The CDR3 DNA is TGCGCCAGCAGCTTGACAGGGGCGGGTAATCAGCCCCAGCATTTT. Translating gives CASSLTGAGNQPQHF.

This clone has a handful of counts. This sequence joins TRBV5-1 and TRBJ2-7, with TRBD1 identical over 7 bases. V dropped 5 bases and J dropped 0; count of bases not matched to a gene: 8. CDR3 length: 15 amino acids. Germline CDR1 SGHRS, CDR2 YFSETQ. This chain's CDR3 is CASSPRDSNSYEQYF. The CDR3, as DNA: TGCGCCAGCAGTCCACGGGACAGTAACTCCTACGAGCAGTACTTC.

The chain employs TRBV19 and TRBJ1-1; TRBD1 is a possible D gene (5 bases). CDR3 length equals 14 residues. Germline CDR1 is LNHDA and CDR2 is SQIVND (reference sequence). Trimming shortened V by 5 bases and J by 0 bases, and 10 bases separated the two germline ends. In nucleotides, the CDR3 is TGTGCCAGTAGTCGGGAGGGGATGAACACTGAAGCTTTCTTT. It yields the protein CASSREGMNTEAFF. The full variable domain, its missing parts supplied by reference TRBV19 and TRBJ1-1, is DGGITQSPKYLFRKEGQNVTLSCEQNLNHDAMYWYRQDPGQGLRLIYYSQIVNDFQKGDIAEGYSVSREKKESFPLTVTSAQKNPTAFYLCASSREGMNTEAFFGQGTRLTVV.

The chain has TRBV14 and TRBJ1-4, with unresolved D. The CDR3 totals 13 residues. The V gene's germline CDR1 is SGHDN and CDR2 FVKESK. The V gene lost 2 bases and the J gene lost 7 bases, with 8 bases spanning the gap. The DNA of the CDR3 is TGTGCCAGCAGCCAAACTTTGCCTGAAAAACTGTTTTTT. Its translation: CASSQTLPEKLFF.

This clone was counted between two and nine times. The chain employs TRBV11-2 and TRBJ1-2; possible D gene TRBD1, 6 bases. CDR1 and CDR2 from the germline V gene are SGHAT and FQNNGV. This CDR3 comprises 17 residues. Trimming took off 1 base at V and 8 bases at J, with 23 bases between the two ends. The CDR3 DNA reads as TGTGCCAGCAGCTTAGGAAGTTTTGGACAGCCGGAAGGCGGCTACACCTTC. It codes for CASSLGSFGQPEGGYTF.

This clone was counted between two and nine times. This chain joins TRBV10-3 and TRBJ1-5, with TRBD1 matching 7 bases. The CDR3 runs to 15 residues. Germline V lookup: CDR1 ENHRY, CDR2 SYGVKD. Germline trimming cut 2 bases from V and 6 bases from J; bases unmatched to any gene: 7. CDR3 sequence reads: CAISERGQGTQPQHF. The DNA of the CDR3 is TGTGCCATCAGTGAGAGGGGGCAGGGTACTCAGCCCCAGCATTTT.

The chain couples TRBV10-3 to TRBJ2-5; 9 bases match TRBD2. Germline V lookup: CDR1 ENHRY, CDR2 SYGVKD. The CDR3 loop spans 12 amino acids. Unmatched junction bases numbered 1, after V lost 6 bases and J lost 5 bases. CDR3 sequence (DNA): TGTGCCATCAGGCGGGAGGGGGAGACCCAGTACTTC. It encodes CAIRREGETQYF.

In this sample, this clone turned up many times. The rearrangement uses TRBV2 and TRBJ2-7; 12 nucleotides match TRBD1. Germline-derived CDR1 and CDR2 are SNHLY and FYNNEI. V lost 10 bases and J lost 8; bases outside the gene matches: 9. The CDR3 loop spans 13 amino acids. DNA of the CDR3: TGTGCCACCCTCCGGGACAGGGGGCTTCAGCAGTACTTC. This translates into CATLRDRGLQQYF.

The chain combines TRBV19 with TRBJ1-2; D remains ambiguous. Trimming left V 5 bases short and J 7 bases short, with 20 bases between. Germline values: CDR1 LNHDA, CDR2 SQIVND (reference sequence). The CDR3 runs 15 residues. The CDR3 bases are TGTGCCAGTAGTCCGGGATTCGTTGCCGGTAGTGGCTACACCTTC. The encoded protein is CASSPGFVAGSGYTF.

The chain has TRBV29-1 and TRBJ1-2, with 7 positions matching TRBD1. Unmatched junction bases numbered 5, after V lost 7 bases and J lost 6 bases. The CDR3 consists of 11 residues. Germline V gene lookup returns CDR1 SQVTM and CDR2 ANQGSEA. This chain's CDR3 is CSALGGHGYTF. CDR3 nucleotides: TGCAGCGCTTTAGGGGGCCATGGCTACACCTTC. The full variable domain, completed using reference TRBV29-1 and TRBJ1-2, is SAVISQKPSRDICQRGTSLTIQCQVDSQVTMMFWYRQQPGQSLTLIATANQGSEATYESGFVIDKFPISRPNLTFSTLTVSNMSPEDSSIYLCSALGGHGYTFGSGTRLTVV.

The V gene is TRBV2, the J gene TRBJ1-5, with 7 bases fitting TRBD1. Trimming cost V 2 bases and J 7 bases; bases outside gene matches: 5. CDR3 length equals 14 residues. The V gene's germline CDR1 is SNHLY and CDR2 FYNNEI. The CDR3 DNA reads TGTGCCAGCAGTGAAAGGGACAGCGTACAGCCCCAGCATTTT. Translating gives CASSERDSVQPQHF.

J is TRBJ1-2 and V is TRBV4-1; TRBD1 aligns across 7 bases. Germline trimming cut 1 base from V and 6 bases from J; bases unmatched to any gene: 8. This CDR3 has 15 residues. The germline CDR1 and CDR2 sequences are MGHRA and YSYEKL. CDR3 sequence: CASSQVIQGFDGYTF. CDR3 coding DNA: TGCGCCAGCAGCCAAGTAATACAGGGGTTCGATGGCTACACCTTC.

The chain combines TRBV4-2 with TRBJ2-1; 12 nucleotides align to TRBD2. Germline trimming cut 4 bases from V and 0 bases from J; bases unmatched to any gene: 10. CDR1 and CDR2 from the germline V gene are LGHNA and YNFKEQ. The CDR3 consists of 19 residues. The CDR3 DNA reads as TGTGCCAGCAGCCCTCGACTAGCGGGGGATCCGAGCTCCTACAATGAGCAGTTCTTC. Its protein is CASSPRLAGDPSSYNEQFF.

The V and J genes are TRBV10-1 and TRBJ2-7, with TRBD2 identical over 12 bases. The CDR3 loop spans 14 amino acids. J gave up 6 bases and V 4 bases, and 4 bases lay outside the gene matches. Germline CDR1 WNHNN, CDR2 SYGVQD (reference sequence). In DNA, the CDR3 is TGCGCCAGCAGTGGATCGACTAGCGGGGGCGAGCAGTACTTC. The encoded protein is CASSGSTSGGEQYF.

This sequence joins TRBV6-1 and TRBJ2-3; D call uncertain. Trimming left V 3 bases short and J 6 bases short, with 7 bases between. Per the germline V gene, CDR1 is MNHNS and CDR2 is SASEGT. CDR3 size: 12 residues. The CDR3 region has the DNA TGTGCCAGCAGTGAGACCGGGGATACGCAGTATTTT. It yields the protein CASSETGDTQYF.

The V gene is TRBV19, the J gene TRBJ1-1; 8 nucleotides line up with TRBD1. This CDR3 comprises 16 residues. Trimming removed 6 bases from V and 7 bases from J; junction bases left unmatched: 16. CDR1 is LNHDA, CDR2 SQIVND, per germline (reference sequence). The CDR3 is CASSRGQGASLGEAFF. As DNA, the CDR3 is TGTGCCAGTAGCCGTGGCCAGGGGGCATCTCTCGGTGAAGCTTTCTTT.

This clone showed up many times. The V call is TRBV19, the J call TRBJ1-5; weak D call: TRBD1 (5 bases). The CDR3 extends over 15 amino acids. V was pared by 7 bases and J by 4 bases, with 17 bases between. Germline V CDR1 and CDR2: LNHDA, SQIVND (reference sequence). CDR3: CASIPGTSLNQPQHF. The CDR3 nucleotides read TGTGCCAGTATACCAGGGACTTCGCTTAATCAGCCCCAGCATTTT.

This chain uses TRBV25-1 with TRBJ1-1; 8 positions match TRBD1. V lost 8 bases, J lost 10 bases, and 6 bases stayed unmatched. The CDR3 has 11 amino acids. Per the germline V gene, CDR1 is MGHDK and CDR2 is SYGVNS. The CDR3 loop reads CASGTGMRAFF. The DNA for the CDR3 is TGTGCCAGCGGGACAGGCATGAGAGCTTTCTTT.

The genes are TRBV7-8 and TRBJ1-2; 7 bases match TRBD1. CDR3 length equals 14 residues. Germline values: CDR1 SGHVS, CDR2 FQNEAQ. J lost 3 bases, V lost 4 bases, and 5 bases had no gene match. This CDR3 reads CASSSHTGDYGYTF. The DNA for the CDR3 is TGTGCCAGCAGCTCTCACACAGGGGACTATGGCTACACCTTC.

This rearrangement joins TRBV19 to TRBJ2-3, with no clear D. The CDR3 loop spans 15 amino acids. V was shortened by 3 bases and J by 6 bases, with 16 bases between the two germline ends. Germline CDR1 reads LNHDA; CDR2 reads SQIVND (reference sequence). CDR3 protein: CASSMSGLESDTQYF. CDR3 DNA: TGTGCCAGTAGTATGTCTGGTCTGGAGTCGGATACGCAGTATTTT.

The rearrangement uses TRBV5-5 and TRBJ1-1, with D maybe TRBD1 (5 bases). Trimming cost V 4 bases and J 5 bases, with 12 bases left between them. Germline V gene data show CDR1 as SGHKS and CDR2 as YYEKEE (reference sequence). This CDR3 has 13 residues. CDR3 nucleotide sequence: TGTGCCAGCAGCGCGGGACCTCGGACTGAAGCTTTCTTT. Translation gives CASSAGPRTEAFF.

CDR3 DNA sequence: TGTGCCAGTGCTGAAGGGGCCTATAACTATGGCTACACCTTC. This gives the protein CASAEGAYNYGYTF. This chain links TRBV28 with TRBJ1-2; weak D call: TRBD1 (5 bases). CDR3 length: 14 residues. CDR1 and CDR2 from the germline V gene are MDHEN and SYDVKM. V was trimmed by 9 bases and J by 1 base, leaving 15 bases between them.

V usage is TRBV9 and J usage is TRBJ1-1; D is unresolved. This CDR3 comprises 16 residues. V dropped 0 bases and J dropped 2 bases, with 14 bases sitting between them. Germline V gene data show CDR1 as SGDLS and CDR2 as YYNGEE. This CDR3 reads CASSVGLGSFNTEAFF. DNA for the CDR3: TGTGCCAGCAGCGTAGGGTTGGGCAGCTTCAACACTGAAGCTTTCTTT.

This chain joins TRBV2 and TRBJ1-5; a possible D gene is TRBD1 (5 bases). Trimming took 6 bases from V and 0 from J, leaving 12 bases between them. CDR1 and CDR2 from the germline V gene are SNHLY and FYNNEI. The CDR3 consists of 15 residues. CDR3 loop: CASRGEAVSNQPQHF. CDR3 DNA sequence: TGTGCCAGCAGAGGGGAGGCGGTTAGCAATCAGCCCCAGCATTTT.

The sample holds a few counts of this clone. The CDR3 nucleotides are TGTGCCAGCAGAACCGGGACTCTAAATTCACCCCTCCACTTT. Translating gives CASRTGTLNSPLHF. This chain connects TRBV28 to TRBJ1-6; TRBD1 is a possible D gene (5 bases). V was cut by 6 bases and J by 7 bases, with 13 bases left in between. CDR3 length: 14 amino acids. The germline CDR1 and CDR2 sequences are MDHEN and SYDVKM.